Below, 5 T cell receptor beta chains from the same sample are listed, as sequenced in a study of T cell responses to AZD1222 COVID-19 vaccine (dated by TCRdb to 2020 to 2023). The library was built by means of the immunoSEQ multiplex PCR assay. This immuneACCESS table, as held by TCRdb, lists in-frame sequences with V and J called but not all clones. Of the missing ones, under half trace to an unresolved V gene in checked studies; the others have no known cause. The sample table lists 50,000 to 65,000 clones, about 86% of them with a count of one. The ten top clones hold 6.9% of the sample. The time point label on this specimen signifies: about 28 days (+/-7) after the second vaccine dose. The sequences come from peripheral blood, collected 28 days after the second AZD1222 dose. The receptors were gathered from an adult who received the AZD1222 COVID-19 vaccine.

V and J are TRBV11-2 and TRBJ2-7; tentatively, D is TRBD1 (5 bases). V was shortened by 1 base and J by 0 bases, with 13 bases between the two germline ends. Germline V gives CDR1 SGHAT, CDR2 FQNNGV. The CDR3 consists of 16 residues. DNA for the CDR3: TGTGCCAGCAGCTTAGGGCGACAGCAAAACTCCTACGAGCAGTACTTC. It encodes CASSLGRQQNSYEQYF.

This rearrangement joins TRBV5-1 to TRBJ1-2; TRBD1 agrees at 8 bases. CDR1 and CDR2 (germline): SGHRS, YFSETQ. V was pared by 4 bases and J by 2 bases, with 7 bases of the junction left unmatched. This CDR3 comprises 15 residues. The CDR3 here is CASSPRQGRNYGYTF. The CDR3 DNA is TGCGCCAGCAGCCCAAGACAGGGGAGGAACTATGGCTACACCTTC.

The chain recombines TRBV10-3 with TRBJ1-5; D not resolved. Germline V gives CDR1 ENHRY, CDR2 SYGVKD. The CDR3 has 14 amino acids. Trimming removed 5 bases at V and 0 bases at J, with 8 bases between. The CDR3 is CAISSEYSNQPQHF. Here the CDR3 DNA reads TGTGCCATCAGTTCCGAATATAGCAATCAGCCCCAGCATTTT.

The chain couples TRBV6-6 to TRBJ1-5, with 7 bases matching TRBD1. The CDR3 is 13 residues long. Germline lookup yields CDR1 MNHNY and CDR2 SVGAGI (reference sequence). Trimming cost V 6 bases and J 4 bases; bases outside gene matches: 3. The chain's CDR3 is CASSQGGNQPQHF. The CDR3 DNA reads TGTGCCAGCAGCCAGGGGGGAAATCAGCCCCAGCATTTT.

The V and J genes are TRBV5-5 and TRBJ1-2, with no clear D. Trimming pared 4 bases from V and 1 base from J, leaving 8 bases between. Germline CDR1 is SGHKS and CDR2 is YYEKEE (reference sequence). This CDR3 is built from 13 residues. In nucleotides, the CDR3 is TGTGCCAGCAGCCCCACCGGTAACTATGGCTACACCTTC. It translates to CASSPTGNYGYTF.